The following is a T cell receptor (beta chain) sequence with its context. The germline gene is not matched at one end of the junction; a read error may be the cause. The sample is drawn from a study of tumor-infiltrating lymphocytes in primary liver carcinoma. Overall study context: Aged between 30 and 69 years, the patients were men and women.

Both RNA and DNA were isolated together from 20-30 mg of bulk tissue that had not been sorted. Chronic HBV infection, untreated so far, was present in the patients. Separate regions, five per tumor, were sampled. Every one of the tumor samples had a viable tumor cell content above 80%. Making TCR beta cDNA involved approximately 510 ng total RNA and a constant-region primer. Libraries of TCR beta came from three nested multiplex PCR rounds with slightly modified ARM-PCR. The first two PCR rounds used TRBV1-TRBV30 forward primers with a C-beta reverse primer, about 10 cycles each. TCRdb re-called the multiplex PCR reads with MiXCR, one entry per CDR3 protein. The repertoire includes around 54,000 distinct CDR3 sequences, over 70% of them detected once, and roughly 25% sits in the top ten. In germline, CDR1 is SGHAT, CDR2 FQNNGV. The CDR3 length is 13 residues.

The chain recombines TRBV11-2 with TRBJ2-5; no reliable D call. This TCR came from a middle-aged man with primary liver carcinoma and hepatitis B virus infection. The sample was liver tumor tissue from sampling region 2. Subset of the sample: tumor region T2, inferior pole. The DNA of the CDR3 is TGTGCCAGCAGCCCAGATTTTCTGGAGACCCAGTACTTT. Amino acid sequence: CASSPDFLETQYF.